A selection of T cell receptor beta chains follows, all from one sample in a study of blood T cell repertoires in COVID-19. The assay was immunoSEQ multiplex PCR, and TCRdb's table has in-frame clones only and misses some. Seen here are 200,000 to 250,000 clones, about 93% observed once, and the top ten hold 0.65% to 0.85%. Sequenced sample: peripheral blood. These receptors were taken from a man aged 60 to 75 with COVID-19, enrolled during active disease. CDR3s include the opening cysteine and the closing phenylalanine or tryptophan. Each record gives: J gene, D gene, V gene, clone size, CDR3 protein, CDR3 DNA. The D gene is left open where the match is weak. Part of the rows lack a size; the others show once, few, many or a class for expanded clones.

TRBJ1-3 . TRBV3-1/TRBV3-2 . CASSRYHSGNTIYF TGTGCCAGCAGCCGCTATCACTCTGGAAACACCATATATTTT
TRBJ2-1 TRBD2 TRBV3-1/TRBV3-2 . CASSQRAGGSYNEQFF TGTGCCAGCAGCCAGCGAGCGGGGGGGTCCTACAATGAGCAGTTCTTC
TRBJ2-7 . TRBV27 once CASTPTEQGRFYEQYF TGTGCCAGCACCCCCACCGAGCAGGGGCGTTTCTACGAGCAGTACTTC
TRBJ1-1 . TRBV6-5 . CASKLTVNTEAFF TGTGCCAGCAAATTGACAGTGAACACTGAAGCTTTCTTT
TRBJ2-7 TRBD2 TRBV18 . CASSRTGLAGVLDEQYF TGTGCCAGCTCACGCACGGGACTAGCGGGCGTTCTAGACGAGCAGTACTTC
TRBJ1-2 . TRBV19 once CASSVQDGWRLLYGYTF TGTGCCAGTAGTGTACAGGACGGGTGGCGCCTCCTTTATGGCTACACCTTC
TRBJ1-1 . TRBV7-3 . CASSLGQNTEAFF TGTGCCAGCAGCTTGGGACAGAACACTGAAGCTTTCTTT
TRBJ2-7 TRBD1 TRBV30 . CAWSLSQGYEQYF TGTGCCTGGAGTCTGTCACAGGGGTACGAGCAGTACTTC
TRBJ1-3 . TRBV7-2 . CASSFDGASGNTIYF TGTGCCAGCAGCTTCGATGGGGCATCTGGAAACACCATATATTTT
TRBJ2-7 . TRBV7-6 . CASSLAGSYEQYF TGTGCCAGCAGCTTAGCAGGGAGCTACGAGCAGTACTTC